The clone carrying this T cell receptor beta chain was seen ten or more times. Its antigen is undetermined. The sample is drawn from a study of T-cell reconstitution after alpha-beta-depleted transplantation in children. Unique molecular identifiers were incorporated during preparation of the TCRbeta library. TCRdb re-called the PCR reads through MiXCR, storing one row per CDR3 protein. In the table there are about 250,000 distinct CDR3 sequences, 20% to 30% of which are singletons. Whole-study results and caveats: From newly produced T cells came most of the T-cell counts and diversity one year after transplant.

Per germline, CDR1 LGHNA and CDR2 YNFKEQ. CDR3 length: 14 amino acids. V dropped 1 base and J dropped 4 bases, with 7 bases sitting between them. The rearrangement uses TRBV4-2 and TRBJ1-4; D is unclear. The sequence came from a female patient between 2 and 10 years old who had a stem cell transplant for congenital amegakaryocytic thrombocytopenia, so the T cells may come from the graft donor. This specimen consisted of PBMCs, mostly from graft donor cells, obtained 360 days after TCRalphabeta/CD19-depleted stem cell transplant. The CDR3 coding sequence is TGTGCCAGCAGCCAAGGTGGCGATAATGAAAAACTGTTTTTT. It codes for CASSQGGDNEKLFF.